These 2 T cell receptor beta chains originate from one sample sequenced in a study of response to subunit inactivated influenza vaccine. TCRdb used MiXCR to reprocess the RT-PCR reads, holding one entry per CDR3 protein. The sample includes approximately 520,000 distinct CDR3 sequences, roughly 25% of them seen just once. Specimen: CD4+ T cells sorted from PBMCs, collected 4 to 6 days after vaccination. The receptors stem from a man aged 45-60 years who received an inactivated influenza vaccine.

CDR3 protein: CASRRGDSDRSPLHF. In DNA form, the CDR3 reads TGTGCCAGCAGGCGGGGGGACAGCGACCGTTCACCCCTCCACTTT. The chain is built from TRBV7-8 and TRBJ1-6; TRBD1 agrees at 7 bases. The V gene's germline CDR1 is SGHVS and CDR2 FQNEAQ. V lost 6 bases to trimming and J lost 9 bases; unmatched junction nucleotides: 11. The CDR3 sequence is 15 residues long.

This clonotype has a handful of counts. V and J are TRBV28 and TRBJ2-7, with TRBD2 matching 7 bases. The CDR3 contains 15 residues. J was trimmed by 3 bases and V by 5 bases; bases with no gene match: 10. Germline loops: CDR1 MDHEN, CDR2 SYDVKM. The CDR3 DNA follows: TGTGCCAGCAGTGGTGGGGGGGACCCCGTCTACGAGCAGTACTTC. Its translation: CASSGGGDPVYEQYF.